A single sample is the source of the 13 T cell receptor beta chains below, sequenced in a study of OX40 agonist ivuxolimab in advanced cancers. The protocol was immunoSEQ multiplex PCR, while the TCRdb copy is restricted to in-frame clones and leaves out a portion. This sample has approximately 49,000 clones, with around 85% found just once. The sequencing used CD4+ or CD8+ T cells sorted from blood, collected in a trial of the OX40 agonist ivuxolimab. These receptors were collected from an adult with an advanced solid tumor such as melanoma, head and neck, liver or kidney cancer.

The CDR3 here is CASSRSPYEQYF. The CDR3 DNA follows: TGTGCCAGCAGCCGAAGTCCCTACGAGCAGTACTTC. The chain carries TRBV14 and TRBJ2-7; D is undetermined. V lost 4 bases and J 2 bases, leaving 6 bases between the germline ends. CDR1 is SGHDN, CDR2 FVKESK, per germline. This CDR3 is 12 amino acids long.

The chain employs TRBV10-1 and TRBJ2-3, with D tentatively TRBD2 (5 bases). Trimming left V 2 bases short and J 2 bases short, with 14 bases between. The germline V gene has CDR1 WNHNN and CDR2 SYGVQD (reference sequence). The CDR3 loop spans 16 amino acids. This chain's CDR3 is CASSESRGLNTDTQYF. DNA for the CDR3: TGCGCCAGCAGTGAGAGCAGAGGGTTGAACACAGATACGCAGTATTTT.

There are a few counts of this clone. V gene TRBV4-3 combines with J gene TRBJ2-3, with 7 nucleotides matching TRBD1. In germline, CDR1 is LGHNA, CDR2 YSLEER. The V and J ends lost 1 base and 2 bases, in that order; junction bases with no gene match: 3. The CDR3 runs 15 residues. The CDR3 nucleotides are TGCGCCAGCAGCCAAGGACAGGGCTACACAGATACGCAGTATTTT. Protein product: CASSQGQGYTDTQYF.

The J gene is TRBJ2-7, the V gene TRBV7-4; D might be TRBD1 (6 bases). The CDR3 is 14 residues long. The germline V gene encodes CDR1 SGHVT and CDR2 SQSDAQ. Trimming took 4 bases from V and 4 from J, leaving 14 bases between them. As DNA, the CDR3 is TGTGCCAGCAGCTGTGGGACATGCCATTACGAGCAGTACGTC. It is translated as CASSCGTCHYEQYV.

The J gene is TRBJ1-1, the V gene TRBV9; D is perhaps TRBD1 (6 bases). The CDR3 is 17 amino acids. CDR1 SGDLS and CDR2 YYNGEE come from the germline V gene. V gave up 4 bases and J gave up 0 bases, with 19 bases separating them. Here the CDR3 reads CASSQGSQGPMNTEAFF. In DNA, the CDR3 is TGTGCCAGCAGCCAAGGTTCACAGGGACCCATGAACACTGAAGCTTTCTTT.

V gene TRBV5-6 combines with J gene TRBJ2-3; D is unclear. The CDR3 has 13 residues. Per the germline V gene, CDR1 is SGHDT and CDR2 is YYEEEE. V lost 4 bases to trimming and J lost 9 bases, with 15 bases between them. CDR3 nucleotide sequence: TGTGCCAGCAGCCACTCCACCCGTGGGACGCAGTATTTT. Translation gives CASSHSTRGTQYF.

The V gene is TRBV28, the J gene TRBJ1-5; no reliable D call. With 4 bases removed from V and 2 bases from J, the gap between germline ends came to 12 bases. The CDR3 consists of 15 residues. Germline V CDR1 and CDR2: MDHEN, SYDVKM. The CDR3 DNA reads TGTGCCAGCAGTTATGAACTAAGGGGCAATCAGCCCCAGCATTTT. It specifies CASSYELRGNQPQHF. The full variable domain, rest sourced from reference TRBV28 and TRBJ1-5, is DVKVTQSSRYLVKRTGEKVFLECVQDMDHENMFWYRQDPGLGLRLIYFSYDVKMKEKGDIPEGYSVSREKKERFSLILESASTNQTSMYLCASSYELRGNQPQHFGDGTRLSIL.

The gene calls are TRBV15 and TRBJ2-7, with 9 bases identical to TRBD1. The CDR3 totals 15 residues. V shed 5 bases, J shed 3 bases, and the junction held 8 bases outside the gene matches. Germline values: CDR1 LNHNV, CDR2 YYDKDF (reference sequence). The CDR3 sequence: CATSGTGTGIYEQYF. The CDR3 nucleotides read TGTGCCACCAGCGGGACCGGGACAGGGATCTACGAGCAGTACTTC.

J is TRBJ2-7 and V is TRBV28; D unclear. Trimming pared 3 bases from V and 0 bases from J, leaving 18 bases between. CDR1 and CDR2 (germline): MDHEN, SYDVKM. CDR3 size: 17 residues. The chain's CDR3 is CASSFSAMAASSYEQYF. CDR3 sequence (DNA): TGTGCCAGCAGTTTCTCCGCCATGGCGGCGAGCTCCTACGAGCAGTACTTC.

This chain links TRBV5-6 with TRBJ2-7, with D perhaps matching TRBD2 (5 bases). V lost 4 bases and J 4 bases, leaving 18 bases between the germline ends. The CDR3 extends over 15 amino acids. CDR1 is SGHDT and CDR2 is YYEEEE in the germline V gene. In DNA, the CDR3 is TGTGCCAGCAGCCCCGGGGTCGGGTCCACTTACGAGCAGTACTTC. This sequence encodes CASSPGVGSTYEQYF.

J is TRBJ1-2 and V is TRBV4-3, with TRBD1 as a possible D gene (6 bases). Looked up from germline, CDR1 is LGHNA and CDR2 is YSLEER. The CDR3 consists of 15 residues. The V end lost 4 bases, the J end lost 1 base, and 13 bases lay between the germline ends. The DNA for the CDR3 is TGCGCCAGCAGCCCCTTTCAGGGGTATAACTATGGCTACACCTTC. It codes for CASSPFQGYNYGYTF.

This rearrangement joins TRBV2 to TRBJ2-3; the match to TRBD1 covers 7 bases. V lost 1 base, J lost 4 bases, and 2 bases stayed unmatched. Looked up from germline, CDR1 is SNHLY and CDR2 is FYNNEI. The CDR3 totals 14 residues. CDR3 sequence (DNA): TGTGCCAGCAGTGAAGGACAGGGAGCAGATACGCAGTATTTT. Protein sequence: CASSEGQGADTQYF.

The CDR3 loop reads CASSGGNYGYTF. The CDR3 DNA sequence: TGTGCCAGCAGCGGGGGTAACTATGGCTACACCTTC. V and J are TRBV13 and TRBJ1-2; maybe TRBD1 (5 bases). Trimming pared 5 bases from V and 1 base from J, leaving 5 bases between. From germline, CDR1 is PRHDT and CDR2 FYEKMQ (reference sequence). The CDR3 runs 12 residues.